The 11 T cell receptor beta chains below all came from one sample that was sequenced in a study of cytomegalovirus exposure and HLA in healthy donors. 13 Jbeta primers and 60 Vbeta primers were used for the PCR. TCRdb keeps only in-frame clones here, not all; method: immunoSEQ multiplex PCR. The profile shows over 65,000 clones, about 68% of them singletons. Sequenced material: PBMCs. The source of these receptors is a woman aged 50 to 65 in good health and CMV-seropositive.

Here the CDR3 reads CASSFGGRSNEQFF. The DNA for the CDR3 is TGTGCCAGCAGCTTCGGAGGACGCAGCAATGAGCAGTTCTTC. This rearrangement joins TRBV7-3 to TRBJ2-1; a weak D match, TRBD2 (5 bases). Trimming took 3 bases from V and 6 from J, leaving 12 bases between them. The CDR3 extends over 14 amino acids. Germline V gene sequence: CDR1 SGHTA, CDR2 FQGTGA.

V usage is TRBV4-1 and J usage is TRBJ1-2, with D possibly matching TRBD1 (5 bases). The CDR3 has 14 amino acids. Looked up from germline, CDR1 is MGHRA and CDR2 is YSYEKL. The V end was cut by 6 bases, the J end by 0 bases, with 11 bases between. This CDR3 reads CASRQERSNYGYTF. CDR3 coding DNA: TGCGCCAGCAGACAGGAAAGGTCTAACTATGGCTACACCTTC.

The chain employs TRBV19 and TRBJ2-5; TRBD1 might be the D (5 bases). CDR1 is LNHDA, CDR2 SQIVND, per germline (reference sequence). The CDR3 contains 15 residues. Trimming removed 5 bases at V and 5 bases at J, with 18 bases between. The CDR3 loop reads CASSSTGAGRETQYF. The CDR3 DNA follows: TGTGCCAGTAGTTCAACGGGTGCAGGGCGGGAGACCCAGTACTTC.

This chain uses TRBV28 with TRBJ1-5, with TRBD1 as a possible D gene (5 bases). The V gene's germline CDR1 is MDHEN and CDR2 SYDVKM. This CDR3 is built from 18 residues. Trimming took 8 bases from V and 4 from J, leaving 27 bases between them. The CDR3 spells CASREWGSSSYINQPQHF. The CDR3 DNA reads TGTGCCAGCCGCGAGTGGGGCTCCTCGTCCTACATTAATCAGCCCCAGCATTTT.

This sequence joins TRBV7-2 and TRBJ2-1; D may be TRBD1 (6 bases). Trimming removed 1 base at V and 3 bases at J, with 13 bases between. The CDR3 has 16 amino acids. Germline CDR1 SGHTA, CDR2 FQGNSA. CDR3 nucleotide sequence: TGTGCCAGCAGCTTAGACAGGGTGAGGATCTACAATGAGCAGTTCTTC. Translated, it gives CASSLDRVRIYNEQFF.

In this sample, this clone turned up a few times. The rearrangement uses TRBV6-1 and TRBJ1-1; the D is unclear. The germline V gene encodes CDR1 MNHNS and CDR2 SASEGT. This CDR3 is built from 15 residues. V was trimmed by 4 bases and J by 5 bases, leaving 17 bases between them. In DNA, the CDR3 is TGTGCCAGCAGTGGCCGCCAGACGACGAGGACTGAAGCTTTCTTT. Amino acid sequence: CASSGRQTTRTEAFF.

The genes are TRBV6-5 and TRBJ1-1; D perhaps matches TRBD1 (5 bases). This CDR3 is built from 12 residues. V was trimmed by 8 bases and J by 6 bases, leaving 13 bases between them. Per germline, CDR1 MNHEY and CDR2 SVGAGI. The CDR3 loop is CASGKGISEAFF. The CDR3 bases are TGTGCCAGCGGAAAGGGGATCTCTGAAGCTTTCTTT.

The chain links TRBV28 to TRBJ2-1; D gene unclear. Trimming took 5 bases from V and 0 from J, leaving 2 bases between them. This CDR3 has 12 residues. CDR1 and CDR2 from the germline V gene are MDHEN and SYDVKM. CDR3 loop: CASSLSYNEQFF. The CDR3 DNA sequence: TGTGCCAGCAGTCTCTCCTACAATGAGCAGTTCTTC.

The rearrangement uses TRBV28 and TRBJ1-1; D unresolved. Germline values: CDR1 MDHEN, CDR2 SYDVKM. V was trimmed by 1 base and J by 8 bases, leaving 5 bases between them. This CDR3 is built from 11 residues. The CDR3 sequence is CASSLSVEAFF. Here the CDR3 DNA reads TGTGCCAGCAGTTTATCCGTGGAAGCTTTCTTT.

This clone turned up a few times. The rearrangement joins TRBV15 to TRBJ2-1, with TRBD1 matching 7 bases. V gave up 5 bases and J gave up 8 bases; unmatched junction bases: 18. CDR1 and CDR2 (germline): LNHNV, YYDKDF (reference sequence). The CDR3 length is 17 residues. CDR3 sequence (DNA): TGTGCCACCAGCGGTTCTATCGGACAGGCCAACCGGGATGAGCAGTTCTTC. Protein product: CATSGSIGQANRDEQFF.

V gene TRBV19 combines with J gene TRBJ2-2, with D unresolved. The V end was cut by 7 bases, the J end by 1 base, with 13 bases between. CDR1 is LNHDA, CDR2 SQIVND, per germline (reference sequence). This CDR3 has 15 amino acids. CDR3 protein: CASMSGFVNTGELFF. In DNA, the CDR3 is TGTGCCAGTATGTCCGGGTTTGTGAACACCGGGGAGCTGTTTTTT.